This entry concerns a single T cell receptor (beta chain). This entry belongs to a study of T cell changes during pregnancy in multiple sclerosis. Data came from immunoSEQ multiplex PCR; TCRdb stores just in-frame clones and leaves some out. Here the sample spans approximately 68,000 clones, approximately 89% being singletons. The CDR3 has 13 residues. With 6 bases removed from V and 5 bases from J, the gap between germline ends came to 13 bases. Germline assignment: CDR1 MNHNY and CDR2 SVGAGI (reference sequence). The sequence was obtained from a female donor with multiple sclerosis, enrolled in a pregnancy study. The source was peripheral blood, collected in the second trimester of pregnancy. The chain has TRBV6-6 and TRBJ1-1; D perhaps matches TRBD1 (6 bases). The chain's CDR3 is CASSPQGHTEAFF. In DNA form, the CDR3 reads TGTGCCAGCAGCCCTCAGGGGCATACTGAAGCTTTCTTT.